This T cell receptor (beta chain) was retrieved from a study of cytomegalovirus exposure and HLA in healthy donors. Primers: 60 Vbeta forward and 13 Jbeta reverse. Clones were read by immunoSEQ multiplex PCR, and TCRdb kept only the in-frame ones, dropping some. Seen here are some 170,000 clones, roughly three quarters observed once, and the top ten hold 2.9%. V gave up 5 bases and J gave up 1 base, with 8 bases separating them. This CDR3 has 12 residues. Germline loops: CDR1 GTSNPN, CDR2 SVGIG (reference sequence). Study observations and caveats: Researchers reported in a later analysis that a missense DCLRE1C variant was tied to TCR beta V- and J-gene trimming. Evidence from a later analysis indicated that most CMV-associated TCR beta chains looked HLA-restricted. Most TCR sequences were rare, but some public TCRs occurred in many donors.

As regards this clone: Its antigen is undetermined.

Healthy individuals who donated bone marrow served as the donors. This receptor was identified in a male donor in good health and CMV-seronegative. What was sequenced was PBMCs. The rearrangement uses TRBV30 and TRBJ1-2, with unresolved D. The CDR3 loop reads CAWARVNYGYTF. The CDR3 DNA follows: TGTGCCTGGGCGAGGGTTAACTATGGCTACACCTTC.